Below, 25 T cell receptor beta chains from the same sample are listed, as sequenced in a study of blood T cells in healthy people across ages. It was with a sample-barcoded 5' primer and a J-beta primer mix that a second PCR of roughly 7 to 12 cycles was run. TCRdb redid the calling of the 5' RACE reads with MiXCR, one entry per CDR3 protein. The sample includes around 1,600,000 distinct CDR3 sequences, approximately 43% seen only once; the top ten take about 4.1%. Material: blood. These receptors were collected from a woman under 30 in good health.

The V and J genes are TRBV29-1 and TRBJ1-2; D is perhaps TRBD1 (5 bases). Between the trimmed V and J ends, which lost 6 bases and 9 bases, there was a span of 20 bases. The V gene's germline CDR1 is SQVTM and CDR2 ANQGSEA. The CDR3 covers 13 residues. The CDR3 region is CSVPPGPIGSYTF. DNA for the CDR3: TGCAGCGTCCCCCCGGGACCGATAGGGAGCTACACCTTC.

V and J are TRBV28 and TRBJ2-4; D is undetermined. Trimming took off 4 bases at V and 1 base at J, with 17 bases between the two ends. From germline, CDR1 is MDHEN and CDR2 SYDVKM. The CDR3 sequence is 17 residues long. The CDR3 spells CASSSLRLRPAKNIQYF. For the CDR3, the DNA is TGTGCCAGCAGTTCCCTCAGGCTCCGGCCCGCCAAAAACATTCAGTACTTC.

This clonotype turned up a few times. The rearrangement links TRBV9 to TRBJ2-1; 8 nucleotides match TRBD1. Germline assignment: CDR1 SGDLS and CDR2 YYNGEE. After removal of 0 bases from V and 3 bases from J, the junction contained 2 bases not matched to a gene. There are 15 residues in the CDR3. The CDR3 loop reads CASSVGQGNYNEQFF. In DNA form, the CDR3 reads TGTGCCAGCAGCGTAGGACAGGGGAACTACAATGAGCAGTTCTTC.

The chain uses TRBV13 and TRBJ2-1; a weak D match, TRBD2 (5 bases). The CDR3 sequence is 14 residues long. Germline CDR1 is PRHDT and CDR2 is FYEKMQ (reference sequence). Between the trimmed V and J ends, which lost 5 bases and 6 bases, there was a span of 14 bases. The CDR3 sequence: CASSRVWERNEQFF. The CDR3 DNA follows: TGTGCCAGCAGCCGTGTCTGGGAGCGCAATGAGCAGTTCTTC.

Points on this clonotype: This may come from a read error, since a much larger clone is one base off. This CDR3 reads CSAHGTDSYAQYF. CDR3 bases: TGCAGTGCTCATGGGACGGACTCCTACGCGCAGTACTTC. The V and J genes are TRBV20-1 and TRBJ2-7; D is possibly TRBD1 or TRBD2 (5 bases each). Germline V gene data show CDR1 as DFQATT and CDR2 as SNEGSKA (reference sequence). The CDR3 extends over 13 amino acids.

This chain joins TRBV12-3 or TRBV12-4 and TRBJ2-4; 7 positions agree with TRBD2. The closer fit of TRBJ2-7 to the DNA end suggests the J call may be wrong. The CDR3 loop spans 12 amino acids. The CDR3 loop is CAGRRTSYEQYF. CDR3 DNA: TGTGCCGGCCGGCGGACTAGCTACGAGCAGTACTTC.

This clonotype was seen a handful of times. The rearrangement uses TRBV20-1 and TRBJ1-2; a possible D gene is TRBD1 (6 bases). V was pared by 5 bases and J by 4 bases, with 11 bases between. The CDR3 has 12 amino acids. Per germline, CDR1 DFQATT and CDR2 SNEGSKA (reference sequence). This CDR3 is CSAYDRSYGYTF. The CDR3 DNA reads as TGCAGTGCTTATGACAGGTCCTATGGCTACACCTTC.

J is TRBJ1-2 and V is TRBV29-1; D remains unclear. The CDR3 totals 13 residues. Per germline, CDR1 SQVTM and CDR2 ANQGSEA. With 0 bases removed from V and 8 bases from J, the gap between germline ends came to 13 bases. CDR3 region: CSVEDLAVSGYTF. CDR3 DNA: TGCAGCGTTGAAGATCTGGCAGTATCGGGCTACACCTTC.

This clonotype was counted between two and nine times. The chain joins TRBV21-1 to TRBJ2-4; the table names TRBD2, a call not compared with the DNA. TRBV21-1 is noted as a pseudogene. The length of the CDR3 is 19 residues. The CDR3 reads CASSKRQDNFGRAKNIQYF. Here the CDR3 DNA reads TGTGCCAGCAGCAAACGTCAGGACAACTTTGGGAGGGCCAAAAACATTCAGTACTTC.

This clonotype came up a few times. The chain is built from TRBV7-9 and TRBJ1-4; 9 bases fit TRBD1. CDR3 length: 15 amino acids. Germline CDR1 and CDR2: SEHNR and FQNEAQ (reference sequence). V shed 5 bases, J shed 6 bases, and the junction held 7 bases outside the gene matches. As DNA, the CDR3 is TGTGCCAGCAGCCCCCGGACAGGGGCCCATGAAAAACTGTTTTTT. It yields the protein CASSPRTGAHEKLFF.

The genes are TRBV7-8 and TRBJ2-1, with no clear D. The CDR3 loop spans 14 amino acids. CDR1 and CDR2 (germline): SGHVS, FQNEAQ. Trimming cost V 0 bases and J 8 bases, with 11 bases left between them. The CDR3 protein is CASSLANKDYEQFF. CDR3 DNA: TGTGCCAGCAGCTTAGCGAACAAAGACTATGAGCAGTTCTTC.

This clonotype was seen a handful of times. The chain carries TRBV3-1 and TRBJ2-1, with 15 bases aligning to TRBD2. Germline V CDR1 and CDR2: LGHDT, YNNKEL (reference sequence). CDR3 size: 17 residues. V trimming: 4 bases; J trimming: 4 bases; junction bases outside the gene matches: 5. The CDR3 sequence is CASSLWTSGGAYNEQFF. The CDR3 nucleotides read TGTGCCAGCAGCCTGTGGACTAGCGGGGGGGCTTACAATGAGCAGTTCTTC.

This clonotype has a handful of counts. The chain recombines TRBV29-1 with TRBJ2-3; possibly TRBD1 for D (6 bases). This CDR3 is 14 amino acids long. Trimming removed 3 bases from V and 2 bases from J, with 12 bases in between. Per the germline V gene, CDR1 is SQVTM and CDR2 is ANQGSEA. The CDR3 region is CSVDRQGFTDTQYF. As DNA, the CDR3 is TGCAGCGTTGACCGGCAGGGGTTCACAGATACGCAGTATTTT.

The chain uses TRBV7-6 and TRBJ2-7; no definite D call. The CDR3 is 14 amino acids. CDR1 is SGHVS and CDR2 is FNYEAQ in the germline V gene. Trimming took 2 bases from V and 8 from J, leaving 16 bases between them. The CDR3 sequence is CASSLPGPPWKQYF. In DNA form, the CDR3 reads TGTGCCAGCAGCTTACCTGGGCCTCCCTGGAAGCAGTACTTC.

V is TRBV4-3 and J is TRBJ2-3; D may be TRBD2 (6 bases). The CDR3 is made up of 15 amino acids. V was trimmed by 2 bases and J by 2 bases, leaving 11 bases between them. The germline gives CDR1 LGHNA, CDR2 YSLEER. The CDR3 reads CASSQTGVITDTQYF. The CDR3 nucleotides read TGCGCCAGCAGCCAAACGGGAGTAATCACAGATACGCAGTATTTT.

This chain connects TRBV4-1 to TRBJ1-1; D ambiguous. V was shortened by 2 bases and J by 4 bases, with 17 bases between the two germline ends. The CDR3 runs to 16 residues. From germline, CDR1 is MGHRA and CDR2 YSYEKL. CDR3 in DNA: TGCGCCAGCAGCCAAACTAAGGGATTCACGAGCACTGAAGCTTTCTTT. Translated, it gives CASSQTKGFTSTEAFF.

V gene TRBV20-1 combines with J gene TRBJ2-1, with D possibly TRBD1 on 5 matching bases. The length of the CDR3 is 13 residues. Germline values: CDR1 DFQATT, CDR2 SNEGSKA (reference sequence). Trimming left V 5 bases short and J 8 bases short, with 16 bases between. Written as DNA, the CDR3 is TGCAGTGCTGGTAAGGGGCTTCGGTATGAGCAGTTCTTC. Translated, it gives CSAGKGLRYEQFF.

This clonotype was recorded a few times. The chain couples TRBV10-3 to TRBJ2-3; no definite D call. Trimming removed 7 bases at V and 0 bases at J, with 11 bases between. The V gene's germline CDR1 is ENHRY and CDR2 SYGVKD. The CDR3 is made up of 14 amino acids. The CDR3: CAIKPGPSTDTQYF. Written as DNA, the CDR3 is TGTGCCATCAAACCCGGGCCTAGCACAGATACGCAGTATTTT.

The chain is built from TRBV7-2 and TRBJ2-7; TRBD1 matches at 8 bases. CDR1 SGHTA and CDR2 FQGNSA come from the germline V gene. V shed 4 bases and J 4 bases; nucleotides not matched to a gene: 3. This CDR3 has 13 residues. CDR3 in amino acids: CASSWDRPYEQYF. As DNA, the CDR3 is TGTGCCAGCAGCTGGGACAGGCCTTACGAGCAGTACTTC.

This clonotype was observed a single time. The rearrangement joins TRBV28 to TRBJ2-4; D could derive from TRBD1 or TRBD2 (5 bases each). The J call may be faulty, since TRBJ2-7 better matches the DNA end. This CDR3 spans 16 amino acids. The germline V gene encodes CDR1 MDHEN and CDR2 SYDVKM. The chain's CDR3 is CASSLVRGPFGYEQYF. The CDR3 DNA reads TGTGCCAGCAGCCTTGTGAGGGGCCCATTCGGGTACGAGCAGTACTTC.

The chain is built from TRBV5-1 and TRBJ2-5; possible D gene TRBD1, 5 bases. Germline V CDR1 and CDR2: SGHRS, YFSETQ. The CDR3 consists of 13 residues. Trimming pared 5 bases from V and 4 bases from J, leaving 12 bases between. CDR3 protein: CASSRGKTETQYF. As DNA, the CDR3 is TGCGCCAGCAGTAGGGGAAAAACAGAGACCCAGTACTTC. The whole variable domain, remainder taken from reference TRBV5-1 and TRBJ2-5, is KAGVTQTPRYLIKTRGQQVTLSCSPISGHRSVSWYQQTPGQGLQFLFEYFSETQRNKGNFPGRFSGRQFSNSRSEMNVSTLELGDSALYLCASSRGKTETQYFGPGTRLLVL.

The rearrangement uses TRBV7-2 and TRBJ2-5; D perhaps matches TRBD2 (7 bases). The germline V and J ends were trimmed by 2 bases and 5 bases, with 21 bases remaining between them. Per the germline V gene, CDR1 is SGHTA and CDR2 is FQGNSA. CDR3 length: 17 amino acids. The DNA for the CDR3 is TGTGCCAGCAGCTTAATATTTGGTGGGGGGGCTGGGGAGACCCAGTACTTC. Its protein product is CASSLIFGGGAGETQYF.

V is TRBV6-2 or TRBV6-3 and J is TRBJ1-2, with 9 bases matching TRBD1. The V gene end was trimmed by 8 bases and the J gene end by 4 bases; junction bases not matched to a gene: 8. CDR1 is MNHEY and CDR2 is SVGEGT in the germline V gene. This CDR3 is 14 amino acids long. The CDR3 reads CASQRDRAGYGYTF. The CDR3, as DNA: TGTGCCAGCCAAAGGGACAGGGCCGGCTATGGCTACACCTTC.

This clonotype has ten or more counts. CDR3 sequence reads: CASSMTSGITIKTQYF. CDR3 in DNA: TGCGCCAGCAGCATGACTAGCGGGATTACTATAAAGACCCAGTACTTC. This chain links TRBV5-1 with TRBJ2-5; 11 positions match TRBD2. The CDR3 covers 16 residues. CDR1 is SGHRS and CDR2 is YFSETQ in the germline V gene. V dropped 4 bases and J dropped 6; count of bases not matched to a gene: 11.

The sample holds a few counts of this clonotype. The CDR3 sequence is CASSVVAGNEKLFF. In DNA, the CDR3 is TGTGCCAGCAGCGTAGTTGCAGGGAATGAAAAACTGTTTTTT. This sequence joins TRBV9 and TRBJ1-4; D is possibly TRBD1 (5 bases). The germline V gene encodes CDR1 SGDLS and CDR2 YYNGEE. CDR3 size: 14 residues. V lost 0 bases to trimming and J lost 5 bases, with 8 bases between them.